The 20 T cell receptor beta chains below come from one sample, sequenced in a study of T cell repertoires in cytomegalovirus infection. TCRdb independently ran MiXCR on the reads; one entry per CDR3 protein. This table has a few hundred thousand distinct CDR3 sequences, more than 25% appearing once. What was sequenced was PBMCs. The receptor source for this set is a human donor in good health (CMV status not recorded). Some clones in this sample may be carry-over from other donors' samples.

This clonotype was observed a handful of times. The chain uses TRBV6-2 or TRBV6-3 and TRBJ2-1; 7 bases align to TRBD2. Germline values: CDR1 MNHEY, CDR2 SVGEGT. The CDR3 extends over 14 amino acids. V lost 0 bases and J lost 7; bases outside the gene matches: 3. CDR3 sequence reads: CASSYSPAGNEQFF. The CDR3 DNA reads TGTGCCAGCAGTTACTCCCCAGCGGGGAATGAGCAGTTCTTC.

The gene calls are TRBV25-1 and TRBJ2-1, with TRBD1 matching 7 bases. The CDR3 runs 17 residues. The germline CDR1 and CDR2 sequences are MGHDK and SYGVNS. The ends lost 3 bases at V and 5 bases at J; junction bases unmatched: 13. The DNA of the CDR3 is TGTGCCAGCAGTGATCATACTTCCGGGACAGCTAACAATGAGCAGTTCTTC. Amino acids: CASSDHTSGTANNEQFF.

This clonotype has more than one count but fewer than ten. The chain is built from TRBV24-1 and TRBJ2-3, with D perhaps matching TRBD2 (6 bases). The ends were cut back, 9 bases at V and 6 bases at J, with 15 bases in the middle. CDR1 is KGHDR, CDR2 SFDVKD, per germline. The CDR3 is 13 amino acids. The CDR3 DNA sequence: TGTGCCACCCTTCAGCGGGTCGGCGATACGCAGTATTTT. Its protein product is CATLQRVGDTQYF.

The chain combines TRBV25-1 with TRBJ1-2; D uncertain. Germline CDR1 MGHDK, CDR2 SYGVNS. The CDR3 loop spans 13 amino acids. The V gene lost 4 bases and the J gene lost 4 bases, with 10 bases spanning the gap. DNA for the CDR3: TGTGCCAGCAGTGGCGGACTTGGCTATGGCTACACCTTC. It yields the protein CASSGGLGYGYTF.

The chain carries TRBV2 and TRBJ2-7; TRBD2 is a possible D gene (5 bases). Looked up from germline, CDR1 is SNHLY and CDR2 is FYNNEI. Trimming removed 9 bases at V and 5 bases at J, with 14 bases between. There are 12 residues in the CDR3. For the CDR3, the DNA is TGTGCCAGTCTTGGGAGAGTGAACGAGCAGTACTTC. Amino acids: CASLGRVNEQYF.

The chain couples TRBV13 to TRBJ2-7; D could derive from TRBD1 or TRBD2 (5 bases each). Trimming shortened V by 0 bases and J by 6 bases, and 12 bases separated the two germline ends. This CDR3 comprises 14 residues. Germline lookup yields CDR1 PRHDT and CDR2 FYEKMQ (reference sequence). The CDR3 reads CASSLGPRAGEQYF. For the CDR3, the DNA is TGTGCCAGCAGCTTAGGGCCCAGGGCGGGCGAGCAGTACTTC.

This clonotype was detected once. The chain recombines TRBV2 with TRBJ2-1, with 10 nucleotides matching TRBD2. The germline V gene has CDR1 SNHLY and CDR2 FYNNEI. The ends lost 5 bases at V and 7 bases at J; junction bases unmatched: 11. CDR3 length: 16 residues. For the CDR3, the DNA is TGTGCCAGCAGTCCCCCAGCGGGAGGGCCTGGTAATGAGCAGTTCTTC. Translation gives CASSPPAGGPGNEQFF. The full variable domain, rest sourced from reference TRBV2 and TRBJ2-1, is EPEVTQTPSHQVTQMGQEVILRCVPISNHLYFYWYRQILGQKVEFLVSFYNNEISEKSEIFDDQFSVERPDGSNFTLKIRSTKLEDSAMYFCASSPPAGGPGNEQFFGPGTRLTVL.

The chain couples TRBV18 to TRBJ2-4, with D perhaps being TRBD1 or TRBD2 (5 bases each). The CDR3 is 15 amino acids. V lost 6 bases to trimming and J lost 1 base, with 13 bases between them. Germline CDR1 and CDR2: KGHSH and LQKENI. The CDR3 protein is CASSPNGTAKNIQYF. In DNA, the CDR3 is TGTGCCAGCTCCCCGAACGGGACGGCCAAAAACATTCAGTACTTC.

CDR3 loop: CASSQMASDSPLHF. In DNA form, the CDR3 reads TGCGCCAGCAGCCAAATGGCATCGGATTCACCCCTCCACTTT. The J gene is TRBJ1-6, the V gene TRBV4-1; D gene unclear. The CDR3 length is 14 residues. Germline V lookup: CDR1 MGHRA, CDR2 YSYEKL. Between the trimmed V and J ends, which lost 2 bases and 8 bases, there was a span of 10 bases.

In this sample, this clonotype turned up a few times. CDR3 sequence: CASSLYSRYPGNTIYF. In nucleotides, the CDR3 is TGTGCCAGCAGCTTATACTCCCGCTACCCTGGAAACACCATATATTTT. The chain combines TRBV7-6 with TRBJ1-3; D unresolved. Germline lookup yields CDR1 SGHVS and CDR2 FNYEAQ. This CDR3 is 16 amino acids long. V was cut by 2 bases and J by 2 bases, with 13 bases left in between.

The chain combines TRBV6-5 with TRBJ2-1; TRBD2 is a possible D gene (5 bases). In germline, CDR1 is MNHEY, CDR2 SVGAGI. Trimming took off 3 bases at V and 5 bases at J, with 14 bases between the two ends. CDR3 size: 15 residues. As DNA, the CDR3 is TGTGCCAGCAGTTATATCCGGGGTACTGACAATGAGCAGTTCTTC. Its translation is CASSYIRGTDNEQFF.

In its sample, this clonotype was seen many times. The chain has TRBV6-5 and TRBJ2-2; 7 positions agree with TRBD2. Germline-derived CDR1 and CDR2 are MNHEY and SVGAGI. Trimming took 0 bases from V and 2 from J; bases not matched to a gene: 3. This CDR3 contains 16 residues. The CDR3, as DNA: TGTGCCAGCAGTTACTCGGGACTACTCAACACCGGGGAGCTGTTTTTT. Translation gives CASSYSGLLNTGELFF.

This clonotype was counted only a few times. The V gene is TRBV4-1, the J gene TRBJ2-2, with D possibly matching TRBD1 (6 bases). CDR1 and CDR2 from the germline V gene are MGHRA and YSYEKL. The length of the CDR3 is 15 residues. V was pared by 3 bases and J by 7 bases, with 15 bases between. CDR3 nucleotides: TGCGCCAGCAGCCAGGAGAACAGGGTTTTCGGGGAGCTGTTTTTT. This sequence encodes CASSQENRVFGELFF.

In its sample, this clonotype was seen many times. The V gene is TRBV7-6, the J gene TRBJ2-1; D might be TRBD2 (5 bases). Trimming cost V 0 bases and J 5 bases, with 11 bases left between them. Germline CDR1 is SGHVS and CDR2 is FNYEAQ. The CDR3 is 15 amino acids. This CDR3 is CASSLAYRGNNEQFF. CDR3 coding DNA: TGTGCCAGCAGCTTAGCGTATCGAGGGAACAATGAGCAGTTCTTC.

The chain employs TRBV7-2 and TRBJ2-1; 10 bases align to TRBD2. CDR1 and CDR2 from the germline V gene are SGHTA and FQGNSA. This CDR3 is 16 amino acids long. V lost 5 bases to trimming and J lost 5 bases; unmatched junction nucleotides: 9. The CDR3 DNA reads TGTGCCAGCAGCGAGGAAAGCGGGAGGGCTAACAATGAGCAGTTCTTC. It is translated as CASSEESGRANNEQFF.

V is TRBV19 and J is TRBJ1-3, with 7 positions matching TRBD1. The V gene end was trimmed by 5 bases and the J gene end by 2 bases; junction bases not matched to a gene: 9. This CDR3 is 16 amino acids long. The germline gives CDR1 LNHDA, CDR2 SQIVND (reference sequence). CDR3 sequence (DNA): TGTGCCAGTAGTTCCTCGACAGGGTTTACTGGAAACACCATATATTTT. It encodes CASSSSTGFTGNTIYF.

This clonotype has just one count. This chain links TRBV11-2 with TRBJ2-1, with TRBD2 as a possible D gene (5 bases). The length of the CDR3 is 15 residues. From germline, CDR1 is SGHAT and CDR2 FQNNGV. The germline V and J ends were trimmed by 5 bases and 10 bases, with 21 bases remaining between them. CDR3 region: CASSPERVVVIEQFF. As DNA, the CDR3 is TGTGCCAGCAGCCCGGAGAGGGTGGTAGTGATCGAGCAGTTCTTC.

This clonotype was observed a handful of times. V and J are TRBV4-1 and TRBJ2-1; a weak D match, TRBD2 (5 bases). The CDR3 is made up of 14 amino acids. V dropped 1 base and J dropped 9 bases, with 13 bases sitting between them. Germline assignment: CDR1 MGHRA and CDR2 YSYEKL. The CDR3 DNA reads TGCGCCAGCAGCCAAGGTCTCCGAGGGAGTGAGCAGTTCTTC. This codes for CASSQGLRGSEQFF.

This clonotype has a single count. The V gene is TRBV19, the J gene TRBJ1-2; TRBD1 aligns across 9 bases. The CDR3 totals 15 residues. V was clipped by 5 bases and J by 0 bases; unmatched bases: 4. Germline V CDR1 and CDR2: LNHDA, SQIVND (reference sequence). The CDR3 sequence is CASSRRDRANYGYTF. The CDR3 DNA is TGTGCCAGTAGTCGCCGGGACAGGGCTAACTATGGCTACACCTTC.

The V gene is TRBV12-3 or TRBV12-4, the J gene TRBJ2-1; D unresolved. V lost 5 bases, J lost 8 bases, and 16 bases lay in between. This CDR3 is 14 amino acids long. CDR3 residues: CASSPGVSRHEQFF. CDR3 nucleotide sequence: TGTGCCAGCAGTCCGGGCGTGAGTCGTCATGAGCAGTTCTTC.